What follows are 31 T cell receptor beta chains derived from one specimen sequenced in a study of cytomegalovirus exposure and HLA in healthy donors. PCR involved 60 Vbeta and 13 Jbeta primers. Profiling relied on immunoSEQ multiplex PCR, and the TCRdb table lists in-frame clones only, not all of them. This table holds about 150,000 clones. Sequenced material: PBMCs. These receptors all stem from a woman aged 45-65 years in good health and CMV-seronegative.

The rearrangement links TRBV5-4 to TRBJ2-3; possible D gene TRBD1, 7 bases. Trimming took 4 bases from V and 6 from J, leaving 21 bases between them. Per the germline V gene, CDR1 is SGHNT and CDR2 is YYREEE (reference sequence). This CDR3 contains 16 residues. CDR3 coding DNA: TGTGCCAGCAGCCGCGGGACAGCGCGAGCAGGGGATACGCAGTATTTT. Protein product: CASSRGTARAGDTQYF.

The chain is built from TRBV2 and TRBJ1-5; TRBD1 aligns across 7 bases. V dropped 4 bases and J dropped 7; count of bases not matched to a gene: 4. This CDR3 contains 13 residues. Looked up from germline, CDR1 is SNHLY and CDR2 is FYNNEI. The CDR3: CASSADRHQPQHF. The DNA for the CDR3 is TGTGCCAGCAGTGCGGACAGGCACCAGCCCCAGCATTTT.

The V call is TRBV6-5, the J call TRBJ2-3; D remains unclear. The ends were cut back, 10 bases at V and 1 base at J, with 9 bases in the middle. The germline gives CDR1 MNHEY, CDR2 SVGAGI. The CDR3 runs 12 residues. The DNA of the CDR3 is TGTGCCACCTCTAGTGGCACAGATACGCAGTATTTT. This translates into CATSSGTDTQYF.

This rearrangement joins TRBV7-2 to TRBJ2-5, with unresolved D. The last part of the DNA fits TRBJ2-7 better; the J call may be wrong. This CDR3 comprises 11 residues. Germline-derived CDR1 and CDR2 are SGHTA and FQGNSA. The CDR3 DNA is TGTGCCAGCAGCTCGGGTCTCGAGCAGTACTTC. This translates into CASSSGLEQYF.

V usage is TRBV2 and J usage is TRBJ2-3; 11 bases are a match to TRBD2. Germline-derived CDR1 and CDR2 are SNHLY and FYNNEI. The CDR3 totals 16 residues. The V segment lost 4 bases and the J segment 4 bases; nucleotides outside the gene matches: 7. Here the CDR3 DNA reads TGTGCCAGCAGTGGTCTAGCGGGAGGAATAGCAGATACGCAGTATTTT. Translated: CASSGLAGGIADTQYF.

V gene TRBV4-2 combines with J gene TRBJ2-7; the match to TRBD2 covers 8 bases. The CDR3 consists of 15 residues. CDR1 and CDR2 from the germline V gene are LGHNA and YNFKEQ. V lost 0 bases and J lost 10; bases outside the gene matches: 11. This CDR3 reads CASSQETRGALSQYF. The CDR3 nucleotides are TGTGCCAGCAGCCAAGAAACGCGGGGGGCCCTATCCCAGTACTTC.

This chain links TRBV27 with TRBJ1-1; D is unresolved. From germline, CDR1 is MNHEY and CDR2 SMNVEV (reference sequence). Trimming removed 1 base from V and 1 base from J, with 4 bases in between. The CDR3 totals 13 residues. CDR3 bases: TGTGCCAGCAGTTTATATCAGAACACTGAAGCTTTCTTT. Translation: CASSLYQNTEAFF.

The J gene is TRBJ1-4, the V gene TRBV4-2; D unclear. Trimming cost V 0 bases and J 12 bases, with 8 bases left between them. This CDR3 is built from 12 residues. CDR1 is LGHNA and CDR2 is YNFKEQ in the germline V gene. CDR3 coding DNA: TGTGCCAGCAGCCAAGAGGGGAGGGAACTGTTTTTT. Its translation: CASSQEGRELFF.

This chain connects TRBV28 to TRBJ2-5, with 8 bases matching TRBD2. The V gene's germline CDR1 is MDHEN and CDR2 SYDVKM. J lost 5 bases, V lost 3 bases, and 2 bases had no gene match. This CDR3 spans 13 amino acids. CDR3 protein: CASSFSGTETQYF. The CDR3 bases are TGTGCCAGCAGTTTTAGCGGGACGGAGACCCAGTACTTC.

The rearrangement uses TRBV5-1 and TRBJ2-1; D is possibly TRBD2 (6 bases). The germline V gene encodes CDR1 SGHRS and CDR2 YFSETQ. V was cut by 0 bases and J by 8 bases, with 18 bases left in between. This CDR3 is built from 16 residues. The CDR3 DNA reads TGCGCCAGCAGCTTGGCCGGGCTGGGACTTCTCGATGAGCAGTTCTTC. It codes for CASSLAGLGLLDEQFF.

The V call is TRBV15, the J call TRBJ1-2; no clear D gene. Trimming removed 0 bases at V and 8 bases at J, with 7 bases between. The CDR3 spans 12 residues. Germline lookup yields CDR1 LNHNV and CDR2 YYDKDF (reference sequence). CDR3 sequence: CATSRDTGGYTF. CDR3 nucleotide sequence: TGTGCCACCAGCAGAGACACGGGAGGCTACACCTTC.

V is TRBV5-1 and J is TRBJ2-3; 8 positions match TRBD2. Germline-derived CDR1 and CDR2 are SGHRS and YFSETQ. This CDR3 spans 15 amino acids. Trimming removed 2 bases from V and 1 base from J; junction bases left unmatched: 3. The CDR3, as DNA: TGCGCCAGCAGCTTCACTAGCGGCCGCACAGATACGCAGTATTTT. Residues: CASSFTSGRTDTQYF.

The V call is TRBV28, the J call TRBJ2-7, with TRBD1 identical over 12 bases. Germline V CDR1 and CDR2: MDHEN, SYDVKM. The CDR3 totals 14 residues. The J segment lost 6 bases and the V segment lost 4 bases, leaving 4 bases of the junction unmatched. The CDR3: CASSSGQGAFEQYF. As DNA, the CDR3 is TGTGCCAGCAGTTCGGGACAGGGGGCGTTCGAGCAGTACTTC.

V and J are TRBV27 and TRBJ2-7; 9 bases are a match to TRBD1. The germline gives CDR1 MNHEY, CDR2 SMNVEV (reference sequence). Trimming at V came to 0 bases and at J to 7 bases, leaving 7 bases not matched to a gene. This CDR3 region has 15 residues. The CDR3 reads CASSLSQGAPNEQYF. CDR3 bases: TGTGCCAGCAGTTTATCACAGGGGGCCCCGAATGAGCAGTACTTC.

This chain joins TRBV6-5 and TRBJ2-1; D possibly corresponds to TRBD2 (7 bases). Germline V gene sequence: CDR1 MNHEY, CDR2 SVGAGI. With 2 bases removed from V and 8 bases from J, the gap between germline ends came to 16 bases. This CDR3 is built from 15 residues. The CDR3 DNA follows: TGTGCCAGCAGTTACACCGCGGGGGCTTGGGATGAGCAGTTCTTC. Its protein is CASSYTAGAWDEQFF.

The chain employs TRBV5-1 and TRBJ2-1; 8 nucleotides align to TRBD2. Trimming removed 6 bases from V and 6 bases from J; junction bases left unmatched: 14. The germline V gene encodes CDR1 SGHRS and CDR2 YFSETQ. The CDR3 loop spans 16 amino acids. The CDR3 DNA sequence: TGCGCCAGCACCCCGGGGGGTAGCGGGACAATCAATGAGCAGTTCTTC. Protein product: CASTPGGSGTINEQFF.

The rearrangement joins TRBV28 to TRBJ1-3; perhaps TRBD1 as D (5 bases). Per the germline V gene, CDR1 is MDHEN and CDR2 is SYDVKM. The CDR3 has 17 residues. V was pared by 4 bases and J by 0 bases, with 16 bases between. The CDR3: CASSSPWGGRSGNTIYF. CDR3 coding DNA: TGTGCCAGCAGTTCCCCGTGGGGCGGTCGCTCTGGAAACACCATATATTTT.

The gene calls are TRBV9 and TRBJ2-7; possibly TRBD2 for D (5 bases). V lost 0 bases and J 5 bases, leaving 15 bases between the germline ends. The germline V gene has CDR1 SGDLS and CDR2 YYNGEE. CDR3 length: 15 amino acids. The CDR3: CASSVGPELGDEQYF. In DNA, the CDR3 is TGTGCCAGCAGCGTAGGGCCTGAACTAGGAGACGAGCAGTACTTC.

V gene TRBV5-1 combines with J gene TRBJ1-1; TRBD1 agrees at 10 bases. CDR1 is SGHRS, CDR2 YFSETQ, per germline. V shed 4 bases and J 5 bases; nucleotides not matched to a gene: 5. This CDR3 is 14 amino acids long. The CDR3 protein is CASSEWTGGTEAFF. The DNA for the CDR3 is TGCGCCAGCAGCGAATGGACAGGGGGTACTGAAGCTTTCTTT.

The genes are TRBV5-1 and TRBJ2-2; 7 bases agree with TRBD1. Germline V gives CDR1 SGHRS, CDR2 YFSETQ. This CDR3 has 16 residues. V shed 3 bases, J shed 1 base, and the junction held 6 bases outside the gene matches. In DNA form, the CDR3 reads TGCGCCAGCAGCTCAACGGGACAGCTGAACACCGGGGAGCTGTTTTTT. Its protein is CASSSTGQLNTGELFF.

The gene calls are TRBV30 and TRBJ2-1; D is possibly TRBD1 (6 bases). Germline values: CDR1 GTSNPN, CDR2 SVGIG (reference sequence). There are 13 residues in the CDR3. V lost 0 bases and J lost 9, with 12 bases in between. CDR3 region: CAWSVAGVGEQFF. The CDR3 nucleotides read TGTGCCTGGAGTGTGGCAGGGGTTGGTGAGCAGTTCTTC.

V and J are TRBV30 and TRBJ1-2, with D uncertain. The germline V and J ends were trimmed by 3 bases and 2 bases, with 7 bases remaining between them. This CDR3 has 12 amino acids. Germline CDR1 GTSNPN, CDR2 SVGIG (reference sequence). The CDR3 nucleotides are TGTGCCTGGAGCGAGGGCAACTATGGCTACACCTTC. This gives the protein CAWSEGNYGYTF.

The chain has TRBV30 and TRBJ2-4, with D tentatively TRBD1 (6 bases). Germline assignment: CDR1 GTSNPN and CDR2 SVGIG (reference sequence). This CDR3 has 14 residues. V lost 5 bases and J 1 base, leaving 12 bases between the germline ends. As DNA, the CDR3 is TGTGCCTGGGTCCGGGACACTGCCAAAAACATTCAGTACTTC. Translating gives CAWVRDTAKNIQYF.

The chain employs TRBV9 and TRBJ1-1; D is unclear. V lost 0 bases and J lost 1, with 4 bases in between. The CDR3 loop spans 13 amino acids. Germline lookup yields CDR1 SGDLS and CDR2 YYNGEE. CDR3 amino acids: CASSVGANTEAFF. DNA of the CDR3: TGTGCCAGCAGCGTAGGGGCGAACACTGAAGCTTTCTTT. The variable domain in full, completed from reference TRBV9 and TRBJ1-1, reads DSGVTQTPKHLITATGQRVTLRCSPRSGDLSVYWYQQSLDQGLQFLIQYYNGEERAKGNILERFSAQQFPDLHSELNLSSLELGDSALYFCASSVGANTEAFFGQGTRLTVV.

The rearrangement joins TRBV5-3 to TRBJ1-2; TRBD1 matches at 8 bases. TRBV5-3 is flagged as an ORF with uncertain function. The J segment lost 3 bases and the V segment lost 4 bases, leaving 2 bases of the junction unmatched. The CDR3 totals 13 residues. DNA of the CDR3: TGTGCCAGAAGCGTACAGGGGGACTATGGCTACACCTTC. It codes for CARSVQGDYGYTF.

V gene TRBV5-1 combines with J gene TRBJ2-3, with 7 bases matching TRBD2. The length of the CDR3 is 16 residues. Germline loops: CDR1 SGHRS, CDR2 YFSETQ. J lost 3 bases, V lost 2 bases, and 9 bases had no gene match. CDR3 coding DNA: TGCGCCAGCAGCTTCACCTCACCTAGCGGAACAGATACGCAGTATTTT. Translated: CASSFTSPSGTDTQYF.

V usage is TRBV6-1 and J usage is TRBJ1-5; 8 positions agree with TRBD1. V shed 8 bases, J shed 7 bases, and the junction held 13 bases outside the gene matches. This CDR3 is 15 amino acids long. Germline V lookup: CDR1 MNHNS, CDR2 SASEGT. CDR3 sequence reads: CASVLVGQGKQPQHF. CDR3 DNA sequence: TGTGCCAGCGTGTTGGTAGGACAGGGAAAACAGCCCCAGCATTTT.

The chain carries TRBV6-5 and TRBJ2-1, with 14 bases fitting TRBD2. The CDR3 is 15 residues long. V lost 5 bases, J lost 9 bases, and 6 bases stayed unmatched. Germline V gives CDR1 MNHEY, CDR2 SVGAGI. The CDR3 here is CASSAGLAGGSEQFF. The CDR3 bases are TGTGCCAGCAGTGCTGGACTAGCGGGGGGTTCTGAGCAGTTCTTC.

This chain joins TRBV5-1 and TRBJ1-2; D is possibly TRBD1 (5 bases). This CDR3 contains 16 residues. Germline V gives CDR1 SGHRS, CDR2 YFSETQ. With 0 bases removed from V and 4 bases from J, the gap between germline ends came to 16 bases. CDR3 loop: CASSLGEGIAPYGYTF. The DNA of the CDR3 is TGCGCCAGCAGCTTGGGGGAGGGGATCGCTCCCTATGGCTACACCTTC.

This clone counts as large (0.1 to 1%) by frequency. The chain carries TRBV19 and TRBJ1-4; 10 nucleotides line up with TRBD1. Germline CDR1 LNHDA, CDR2 SQIVND (reference sequence). The CDR3 is 16 amino acids. V lost 6 bases to trimming and J lost 8 bases; unmatched junction nucleotides: 12. The CDR3 protein is CASSPMAGTGAEKLFF. CDR3 bases: TGTGCCAGTAGCCCAATGGCCGGGACAGGGGCGGAAAAACTGTTTTTT. The full variable domain, rest sourced from reference TRBV19 and TRBJ1-4, is DGGITQSPKYLFRKEGQNVTLSCEQNLNHDAMYWYRQDPGQGLRLIYYSQIVNDFQKGDIAEGYSVSREKKESFPLTVTSAQKNPTAFYLCASSPMAGTGAEKLFFGSGTQLSVL.

V gene TRBV5-4 combines with J gene TRBJ2-7, with a tentative D call TRBD1 (6 bases). The length of the CDR3 is 13 residues. Looked up from germline, CDR1 is SGHNT and CDR2 is YYREEE (reference sequence). The V end lost 3 bases, the J end lost 5 bases, and 12 bases lay between the germline ends. The chain's CDR3 is CASSSQGYNEQYF. The CDR3 nucleotides are TGTGCCAGCAGCTCACAGGGTTATAACGAGCAGTACTTC.